This T cell receptor beta chain was identified in a study of blood T cell repertoires in COVID-19. Study-level background: Whether acute or convalescent, the COVID-19 samples came from the United States, Italy and Spain. PBMCs, B-cell-depleted T cells, or T cells were the source of the cDNA or gDNA that made up the material.

The Seattle site enrolled patients during active infection and followed them longitudinally. Using immunoSEQ multiplex PCR, the repertoire was profiled, and TCRdb retains in-frame clones only, with some absent. The sample lists around 280,000 clones; around nine tenths were seen once. The germline CDR1 and CDR2 sequences are SGHKS and YYEKEE (reference sequence). Trimming removed 0 bases from V and 6 bases from J, with 9 bases in between. CDR3 length: 13 amino acids. This clonotype originated in a woman aged 25 to 39 with COVID-19, enrolled during active disease. The chain is built from TRBV5-5 and TRBJ1-2, with D maybe TRBD1 (5 bases). Sequenced input: peripheral blood. CDR3 amino acids: CASSLASGNGYTF. The CDR3 DNA reads TGTGCCAGCAGCTTGGCGTCAGGGAATGGCTACACCTTC.